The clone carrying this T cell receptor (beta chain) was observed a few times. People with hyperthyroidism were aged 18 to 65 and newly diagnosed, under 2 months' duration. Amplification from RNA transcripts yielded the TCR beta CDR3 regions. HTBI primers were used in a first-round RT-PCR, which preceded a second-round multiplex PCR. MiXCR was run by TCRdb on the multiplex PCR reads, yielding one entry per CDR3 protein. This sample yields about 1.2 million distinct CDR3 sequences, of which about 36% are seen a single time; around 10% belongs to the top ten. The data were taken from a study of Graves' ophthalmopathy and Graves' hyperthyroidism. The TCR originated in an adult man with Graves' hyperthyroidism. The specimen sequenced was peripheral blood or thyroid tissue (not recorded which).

CDR3 coding DNA: TGTGCCAGCACGACAAGCTCCTACGAGCAGTACTTC. Translated, it gives CASTTSSYEQYF. The chain is built from TRBV12-3 or TRBV12-4 and TRBJ2-7; D unclear. V was clipped by 7 bases and J by 0 bases, with 7 bases between them. This CDR3 spans 12 amino acids.